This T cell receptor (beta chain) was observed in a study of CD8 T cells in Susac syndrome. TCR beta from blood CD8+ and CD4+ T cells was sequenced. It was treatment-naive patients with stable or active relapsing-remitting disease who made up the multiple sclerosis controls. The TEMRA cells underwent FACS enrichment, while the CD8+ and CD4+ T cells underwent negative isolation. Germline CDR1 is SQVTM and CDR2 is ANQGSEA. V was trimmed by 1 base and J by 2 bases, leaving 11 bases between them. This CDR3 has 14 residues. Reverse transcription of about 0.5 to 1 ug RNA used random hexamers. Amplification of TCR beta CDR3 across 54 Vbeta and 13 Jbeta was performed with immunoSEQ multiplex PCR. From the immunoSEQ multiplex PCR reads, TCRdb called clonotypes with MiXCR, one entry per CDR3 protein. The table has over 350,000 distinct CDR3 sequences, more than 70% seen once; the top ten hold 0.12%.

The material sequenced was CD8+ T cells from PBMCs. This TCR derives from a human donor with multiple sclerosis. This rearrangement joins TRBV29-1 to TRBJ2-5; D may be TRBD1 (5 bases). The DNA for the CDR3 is TGCAGCGTTGAAGGACAGACCGATCAAGAGACCCAGTACTTC. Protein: CSVEGQTDQETQYF.